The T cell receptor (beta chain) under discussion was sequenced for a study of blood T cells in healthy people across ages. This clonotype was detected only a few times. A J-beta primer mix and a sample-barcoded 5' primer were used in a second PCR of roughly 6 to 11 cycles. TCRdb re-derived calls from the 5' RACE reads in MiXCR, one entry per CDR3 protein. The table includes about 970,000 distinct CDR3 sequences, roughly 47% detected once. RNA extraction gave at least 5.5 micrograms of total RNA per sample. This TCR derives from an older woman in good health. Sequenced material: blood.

This CDR3 is CASSGSLGYEQYF. The CDR3, as DNA: TGTGCCAGCAGTGGTAGCCTCGGCTACGAGCAGTACTTC. The chain links TRBV12-3 or TRBV12-4 to TRBJ2-7; D not certain. The CDR3 spans 13 residues. Trimming left V 5 bases short and J 3 bases short, with 11 bases between.